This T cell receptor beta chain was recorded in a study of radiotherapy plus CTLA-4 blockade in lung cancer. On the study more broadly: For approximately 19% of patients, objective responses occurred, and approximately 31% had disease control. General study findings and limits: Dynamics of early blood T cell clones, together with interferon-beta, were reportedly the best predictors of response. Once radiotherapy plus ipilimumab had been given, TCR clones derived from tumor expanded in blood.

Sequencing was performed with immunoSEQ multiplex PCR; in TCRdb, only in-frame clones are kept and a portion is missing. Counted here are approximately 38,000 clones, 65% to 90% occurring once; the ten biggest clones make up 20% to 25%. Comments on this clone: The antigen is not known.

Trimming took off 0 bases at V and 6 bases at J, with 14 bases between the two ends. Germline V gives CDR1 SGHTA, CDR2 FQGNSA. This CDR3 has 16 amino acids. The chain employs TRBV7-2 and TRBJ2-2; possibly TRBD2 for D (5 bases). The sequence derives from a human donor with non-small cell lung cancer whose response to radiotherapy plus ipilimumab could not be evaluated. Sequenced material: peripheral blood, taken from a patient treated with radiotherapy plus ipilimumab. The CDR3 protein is CASSLAPSLVAGELFF. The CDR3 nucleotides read TGTGCCAGCAGCTTAGCCCCCTCACTAGTCGCCGGGGAGCTGTTTTTT. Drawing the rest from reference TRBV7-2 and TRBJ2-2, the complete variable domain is GAGVSQSPSNKVTEKGKDVELRCDPISGHTALYWYRQSLGQGLEFLIYFQGNSAPDKSGLPSDRFSAERTGGSVSTLTIQRTQQEDSAVYLCASSLAPSLVAGELFFGEGSRLTVL.